One T cell receptor beta chain is described in this entry. Germline V gene data show CDR1 as SGDLS and CDR2 as YYNGEE. The CDR3 is 15 amino acids. V dropped 0 bases and J dropped 9 bases, with 16 bases sitting between them. Here immunoSEQ multiplex PCR was the method, and the copy in TCRdb shows in-frame clones only, minus some. The top ten hold 1% to 1.5% of the sample, which has about 1.5 million clones, approximately 96% seen once. This entry comes from a study of shared clonotypes between healthy human individuals. Study details: CD4 naive cells filled three plates per donor, CD4 memory three, CD8 naive two and CD8 memory one.

Sequencing used naive CD4+ T cells sorted from blood. Regarding subset: CD45RA+ positively selected. The receptor was isolated from a man aged 30 to 45 in good health. The chain carries TRBV9 and TRBJ2-1, with D uncertain. CDR3 residues: CASSVGSGSVSEQFF. CDR3 in DNA: TGTGCCAGCAGCGTAGGGTCCGGGTCCGTCAGTGAGCAGTTCTTC.